One and the same sample provided the 6 T cell receptor beta chains below, sequenced in a study of blood T cell repertoires in COVID-19. Profiled with immunoSEQ multiplex PCR; TCRdb holds only in-frame clones, not every one. This table has around 340,000 clones, roughly 87% appearing once. Source material: peripheral blood. The receptors were gathered from a woman aged 55-69 years with COVID-19, enrolled during active disease.

This clone was seen just once. CDR3 amino acids: CASSPGAGGIWYGYTF. The DNA for the CDR3 is TGTGCCAGCTCACCCGGAGCAGGGGGAATTTGGTATGGCTACACCTTC. This chain links TRBV18 with TRBJ1-2; 7 bases are shared with TRBD1. The germline V gene encodes CDR1 KGHSH and CDR2 LQKENI. This CDR3 spans 16 amino acids. The V gene end was trimmed by 3 bases and the J gene end by 5 bases; junction bases not matched to a gene: 12.

This chain uses TRBV5-1 with TRBJ1-1; D gene unclear. CDR1 and CDR2 (germline): SGHRS, YFSETQ. Trimming cost V 1 base and J 3 bases, with 16 bases left between them. This CDR3 comprises 16 residues. CDR3 in amino acids: CASSLFPGSPYTEAFF. DNA for the CDR3: TGCGCCAGCAGCTTGTTCCCTGGGAGTCCCTACACTGAAGCTTTCTTT.

This chain connects TRBV10-3 to TRBJ2-2; D call uncertain. Germline assignment: CDR1 ENHRY and CDR2 SYGVKD. The CDR3 has 14 amino acids. Trimming removed 7 bases from V and 2 bases from J, with 11 bases in between. Here the CDR3 reads CAIKAGTNTGELFF. The CDR3 DNA reads as TGTGCCATCAAGGCAGGTACTAACACCGGGGAGCTGTTTTTT.

The chain links TRBV13 to TRBJ2-1, with TRBD1 matching over 12 bases. Germline V gives CDR1 PRHDT, CDR2 FYEKMQ (reference sequence). CDR3 size: 15 residues. Unmatched junction bases numbered 3, after V lost 2 bases and J lost 7 bases. The CDR3 bases are TGTGCCAGCAGCTTACGGGGACAGGGGGCGAATGAGCAGTTCTTC. It is translated as CASSLRGQGANEQFF.

There are many counts of this clone. The rearrangement links TRBV21-1 to TRBJ1-6; the table's D call TRBD1 went unverified against the DNA. TRBV21-1 is noted as a pseudogene. The CDR3 runs 22 residues. The CDR3 here is CARIQRATGIPHPLPYNSPLHF. The CDR3 nucleotides read TGTGCCAGGATCCAGAGAGCGACAGGAATCCCCCATCCCCTGCCCTATAATTCACCCCTCCACTTT.

The rearrangement joins TRBV4-1 to TRBJ2-2; 12 bases fit TRBD2. The length of the CDR3 is 17 residues. J gave up 5 bases and V 2 bases, and 6 bases lay outside the gene matches. CDR1 and CDR2 from the germline V gene are MGHRA and YSYEKL. In nucleotides, the CDR3 is TGCGCCAGCAGCCAACCTACCGGGACTAGCGGGACCGGGGAGCTGTTTTTT. This sequence encodes CASSQPTGTSGTGELFF.